A selection of T cell receptor beta chains follows, all from one sample in a study of T cell responses to AZD1222 COVID-19 vaccine. TCRdb's copy holds only in-frame clones and misses some; the assay was immunoSEQ multiplex PCR. This sample has 180,000 or so clones, with almost 90% found just once. The material was peripheral blood, obtained on day 0 of AZD1222 vaccination. These receptors were taken from an adult in good health. The CDR3 runs from the conserved cysteine through the conserved F or W. A D gene is named only where the DNA matches it firmly. Clone size is not always given. Where it is, it says once, few, many or a class for expanded clones.

TRBD1 | TRBJ1-2 | 16 | . | TRBV15 | TGTGCCACCAGCAGAGCCTCCTTCGACAGGGCCGGTGGCTACACCTTC | CATSRASFDRAGGYTF
TRBD1 | TRBJ2-1 | 18 | . | TRBV18 | TGTGCCAGCTCACCACCGCTACGGGACAGGGGTCCCTACAATGAGCAGTTCTTC | CASSPPLRDRGPYNEQFF
. | TRBJ2-7 | 16 | . | TRBV3-1/TRBV3-2 | TGTGCCAGCAGCCAACGAAGGGGGGGGCCCACCTACGAGCAGTACTTC | CASSQRRGGPTYEQYF
. | TRBJ1-2 | 14 | . | TRBV11-2 | TGTGCCAGCAGCTCCTCGGGGCCAGGACTTGGCTACACCTTC | CASSSSGPGLGYTF
TRBD1 | TRBJ2-6 | 16 | . | TRBV20-1 | TGCAGTGCTAGTGGGACAGCCTCCTCTGGGGCCAACGTCCTGACTTTC | CSASGTASSGANVLTF
. | TRBJ1-4 | 15 | . | TRBV6-2/TRBV6-3 | TGTGCCAGCAGTTACTCGGAACAGGGTGGCGAAAAACTGTTTTTT | CASSYSEQGGEKLFF
. | TRBJ1-1 | 13 | . | TRBV3-1/TRBV3-2 | TGTGCCAGCAGCCAACAGGGTCACACTGAAGCTTTCTTT | CASSQQGHTEAFF
TRBD2 | TRBJ2-3 | 14 | . | TRBV6-5 | TGTGCCAGCAGCCCGGGACTAGCGGGGGGTACGCAGTATTTT | CASSPGLAGGTQYF
. | TRBJ2-5 | 14 | . | TRBV24-1 | TGTGCCACCAGTGACCCGGACCTGGTGTGGGCCCAGTACTTC | CATSDPDLVWAQYF
TRBD1 | TRBJ2-1 | 15 | . | TRBV5-1 | TGCGCCAGCAGCGACGGGACAGGGGCTGCAACGGAACAGTTCTTC | CASSDGTGAATEQFF
. | TRBJ1-2 | 14 | . | TRBV5-4 | TGTGCCAGCAGCTTGGGTACGGACGCGAGAGGCTACACCTTC | CASSLGTDARGYTF
TRBD1 | TRBJ1-1 | 15 | . | TRBV7-6 | TGTGCCAGCAGCCCGGGACAGGGGCCGAACACTGAAGCTTTCTTT | CASSPGQGPNTEAFF
. | TRBJ1-1 | 15 | . | TRBV4-3 | TGCGCCAGCAGCCAAGATAGTGGCCCGAACACTGAAGCTTTCTTT | CASSQDSGPNTEAFF
. | TRBJ1-5 | 12 | . | TRBV19 | TGTGCCAGCTCGGATAGCAATCAGCCCCAGCATTTT | CASSDSNQPQHF
. | TRBJ1-6 | 12 | . | TRBV12-3/TRBV12-4 | TGTGCCAGCAGTTCCAATAATTCACCCCTCCACTTT | CASSSNNSPLHF
TRBD2 | TRBJ2-3 | 14 | . | TRBV5-5 | TGTGCCAGCGGGGTAGCGGGGGAAGCAGATACGCAGTATTTT | CASGVAGEADTQYF
. | TRBJ1-1 | 14 | . | TRBV28 | TGTGCCAGCAATTTCGGGGGGCGCAACACTGAAGCTTTCTTT | CASNFGGRNTEAFF
. | TRBJ1-4 | 20 | . | TRBV7-3 | TGTGCCAGCAGCTTAATATTGCCGAGGCCCCCCCTCGGTAATTCTGAAAAACTGTTTTTT | CASSLILPRPPLGNSEKLFF
. | TRBJ1-2 | 13 | . | TRBV6-5 | TGTGCCAGCAGAAAGAGGGATCTGCCGGGCTACACCTTC | CASRKRDLPGYTF
. | TRBJ1-5 | 16 | . | TRBV28 | TGTGCCAGCAGTTTTTCAGGAAAGAGGGACAATCAGCCCCAGCATTTT | CASSFSGKRDNQPQHF
. | TRBJ2-5 | 14 | . | TRBV7-9 | TGTGCCAGCAGCTTAAGGGCAGACCAAGAGACCCAGTACTTC | CASSLRADQETQYF
. | TRBJ1-1 | 15 | few | TRBV21-1 | TGTGCCAGCAGCGAACGTATTCAGGGGGCGCGTGAAGCTTTCTTT | CASSERIQGAREAFF
TRBD1 | TRBJ1-6 | 16 | . | TRBV6-6 | TGTGCCAGCAGTTACTCGGGGACAGGGTCAAATTCACCCCTCCACTTT | CASSYSGTGSNSPLHF
. | TRBJ1-2 | 13 | . | TRBV2 | TGTGCCAGCAGTCCCAGGGAGAGTTATGGCTACACCTTC | CASSPRESYGYTF
TRBD2 | TRBJ2-2 | 15 | . | TRBV13 | TGTGCCAGCATTGAGCGGGGGACCGTCACCGGGGAGCTGTTTTTT | CASIERGTVTGELFF
. | TRBJ1-4 | 14 | . | TRBV9 | TGTGCCAGCAGCTTACACGCCAGTAATGAAAAACTGTTTTTT | CASSLHASNEKLFF
. | TRBJ1-2 | 16 | . | TRBV19 | TGTGCCACCACTCTAACCCGGCTGGGGCTTGGCTATGGCTACACCTTC | CATTLTRLGLGYGYTF
. | TRBJ2-7 | 13 | . | TRBV27 | TGTGCCAGCAGTTTACGGGGCACCTACGAGCAGTACTTC | CASSLRGTYEQYF
TRBD1 | TRBJ2-1 | 18 | . | TRBV27 | TGTGCCAGCAGTTTGGGACTCCGGACAGGGGACTCCTACAATGAGCAGTTCTTC | CASSLGLRTGDSYNEQFF
TRBD2 | TRBJ2-2 | 18 | . | TRBV9 | TGTGCCAGCAGCGTAAGACTAGCGGGGGACGTAAACACCGGGGAGCTGTTTTTT | CASSVRLAGDVNTGELFF
TRBD1 | TRBJ1-1 | 14 | . | TRBV6-5 | TGTGCCAGCAGTTACAGGACAGGCCCCACTGAAGCTTTCTTT | CASSYRTGPTEAFF
TRBD2 | TRBJ2-2 | 18 | . | TRBV11-2 | TGTGCCAGCAGCTTAATCTCGGCGGGGGGGCCGCCCACCGGGGAGCTGTTTTTT | CASSLISAGGPPTGELFF
TRBD1 | TRBJ1-5 | 15 | . | TRBV6-6 | TGTGCCAGCAGTTACCCCGGGGACAGGTCGGAGCCCCAGCATTTT | CASSYPGDRSEPQHF
. | TRBJ1-1 | 13 | . | TRBV6-6 | TGTGCCAGCAGTTACTATTTGAACACTGAAGCTTTCTTT | CASSYYLNTEAFF
TRBD1 | TRBJ2-7 | 15 | . | TRBV18 | TGTGCCAGCTCACCACCGGGGGGACAGGGTTACGAGCAGTACTTC | CASSPPGGQGYEQYF
. | TRBJ2-7 | 13 | . | TRBV4-1 | TGCGCCAGCGGCCTTGGACCCGGCTACGAGCAGTACTTC | CASGLGPGYEQYF
TRBD2 | TRBJ2-2 | 14 | . | TRBV9 | TGTGCCAGCAGCGCTCGCGGGGGTCCCGGGGAGCTGTTTTTT | CASSARGGPGELFF
TRBD2 | TRBJ2-1 | 15 | . | TRBV9 | TGTGCCAGCAGCATCCTAGCGGGGGGTGGGAATGAGCAGTTCTTC | CASSILAGGGNEQFF
TRBD2 | TRBJ2-3 | 17 | . | TRBV4-2 | TGTGCCAGCAGCCTAAAGCGGGAGGGCCCGCTGTCAAATACGCAGTATTTT | CASSLKREGPLSNTQYF
. | TRBJ1-5 | 15 | . | TRBV7-2 | TGTGCCAGCAGCTTATTTGTGGGGGGGAATCAGCCCCAGCATTTT | CASSLFVGGNQPQHF
. | TRBJ2-7 | 14 | . | TRBV6-6 | TGTGCCAGCAGTTACGCGACTGGGCCCTACGAGCAGTACTTC | CASSYATGPYEQYF
. | TRBJ2-5 | 15 | . | TRBV7-2 | TGTGCCAGCAGCTTACTACGGACTCGACTAGAGACCCAGTACTTC | CASSLLRTRLETQYF
TRBD1 | TRBJ1-2 | 16 | . | TRBV5-6 | TGTGCCAGCAGCTTGGATCGACAGGGTGAGGACTATGGCTACACCTTC | CASSLDRQGEDYGYTF
. | TRBJ2-7 | 12 | . | TRBV9 | TGTGCCAGCAGCGTAGTGTCGGGCGAGCAGTACTTC | CASSVVSGEQYF
. | TRBJ1-1 | 12 | . | TRBV25-1 | TGTGCCAGCAGTCGGGGGTTGGCTGAAGCTTTCTTT | CASSRGLAEAFF
TRBD1 | TRBJ2-7 | 12 | . | TRBV5-1 | TGCGCCAGCAGCTCACAGGGGACCGAGCAGTACTTC | CASSSQGTEQYF
. | TRBJ2-1 | 14 | . | TRBV5-1 | TGCGCCAGCAGCGGGGGGACGACGGGCGATGAGCAGTTCTTC | CASSGGTTGDEQFF
. | TRBJ1-5 | 15 | few | TRBV19 | TGTGCCAGTAGCCCACAGGGAAAACCCAATCAGCCCCAGCATTTT | CASSPQGKPNQPQHF